The TCR beta chain under discussion was sequenced for a study of T cells in Graves' hyperthyroidism and ophthalmopathy. As for the study in general: The authors collected peripheral blood at initial diagnosis, before any treatment. Overall study findings and caveats: Onset of ophthalmopathy came a median roughly 6.9 months after the model predicted it.

This clonotype was recorded a few times. The antigen is unknown. Graves' hyperthyroidism was deemed stable absent ophthalmopathy progression within 18 months. Cells are PBMCs isolated from more than 8.5 ml of fresh blood. Amplification targeted TCR beta CDR3 regions from RNA transcripts. HTBI primers drove first-round RT-PCR of the TCR CDR3. TCRdb processed the multiplex PCR reads anew with MiXCR; each CDR3 protein has one entry. The table shows some 500,000 distinct CDR3 sequences, with approximately 15% occurring only once. This CDR3 comprises 18 residues. Germline V CDR1 and CDR2: LNHDA, SQIVND (reference sequence). The J segment lost 5 bases and the V segment lost 5 bases, leaving 15 bases of the junction unmatched.

Sequencing was performed on blood. The receptor was isolated from a woman younger than 35 with Graves' hyperthyroidism. The chain has TRBV19 and TRBJ2-1; 10 nucleotides align to TRBD2. The CDR3 DNA is TGTGCCAGTAGTCCCCGCCGGGCGAGCGGGAGGGCCCACAATGAGCAGTTCTTC. Protein sequence: CASSPRRASGRAHNEQFF. Drawing the rest from reference TRBV19 and TRBJ2-1, the complete variable domain is DGGITQSPKYLFRKEGQNVTLSCEQNLNHDAMYWYRQDPGQGLRLIYYSQIVNDFQKGDIAEGYSVSREKKESFPLTVTSAQKNPTAFYLCASSPRRASGRAHNEQFFGPGTRLTVL.